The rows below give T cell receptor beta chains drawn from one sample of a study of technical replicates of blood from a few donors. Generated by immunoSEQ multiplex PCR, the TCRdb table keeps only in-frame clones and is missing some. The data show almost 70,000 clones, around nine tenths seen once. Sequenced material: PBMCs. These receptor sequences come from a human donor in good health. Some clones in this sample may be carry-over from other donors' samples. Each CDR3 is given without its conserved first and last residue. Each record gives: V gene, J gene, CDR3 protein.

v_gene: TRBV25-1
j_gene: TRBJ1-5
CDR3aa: ASSGGQLTNQPQH

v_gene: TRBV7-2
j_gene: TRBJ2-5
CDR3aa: ASSLGGGVETQY

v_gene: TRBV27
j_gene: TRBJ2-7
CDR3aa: ASSLAGTSYEQY

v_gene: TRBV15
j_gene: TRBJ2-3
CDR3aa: ATSRPQGGDTQY

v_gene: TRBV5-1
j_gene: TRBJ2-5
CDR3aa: ASSYTGQETQY

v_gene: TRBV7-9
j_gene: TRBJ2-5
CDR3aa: ASGSGGETQY

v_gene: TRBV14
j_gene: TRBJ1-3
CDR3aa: ASSTTTGNPLSGNTIY

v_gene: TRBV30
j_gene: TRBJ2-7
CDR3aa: ASSLSGGNEQY

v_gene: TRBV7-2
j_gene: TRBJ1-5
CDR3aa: ASSLGQGDQPQH

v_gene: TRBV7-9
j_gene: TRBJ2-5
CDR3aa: ASSNTGTGGQETQY

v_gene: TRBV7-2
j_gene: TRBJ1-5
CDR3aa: ASTARLNQPQH

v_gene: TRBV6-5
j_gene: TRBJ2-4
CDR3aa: ASSPDLAKNIQY

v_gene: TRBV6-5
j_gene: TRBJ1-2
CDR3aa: ASSYSKTGANYGYT

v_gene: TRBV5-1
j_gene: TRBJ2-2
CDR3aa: ASSFSGGGELF

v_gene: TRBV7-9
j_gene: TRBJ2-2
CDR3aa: ASCLLAPGELF

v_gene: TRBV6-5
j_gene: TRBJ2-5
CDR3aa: ASRRTRTGSETQY

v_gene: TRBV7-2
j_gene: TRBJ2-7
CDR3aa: ASSPNGRAEEQY

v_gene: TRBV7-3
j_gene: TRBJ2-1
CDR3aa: ASGLRGGSYNEQF

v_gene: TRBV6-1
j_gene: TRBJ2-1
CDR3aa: ASVGGYEQF

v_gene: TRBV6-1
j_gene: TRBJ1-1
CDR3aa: ASRDSQQRDTEAF

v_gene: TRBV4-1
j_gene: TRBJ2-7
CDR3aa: ASSQDAGGYYEQY

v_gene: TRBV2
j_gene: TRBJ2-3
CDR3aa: ASTLSGIPGDTQY

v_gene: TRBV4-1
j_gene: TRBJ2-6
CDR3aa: ASSLKSGLANVLT

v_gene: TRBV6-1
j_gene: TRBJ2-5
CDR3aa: ASCRGQQETQY

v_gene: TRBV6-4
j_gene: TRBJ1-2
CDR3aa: ASRALPGGYGYT

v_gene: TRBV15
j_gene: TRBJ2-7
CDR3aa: ATSRVDRKEEQY

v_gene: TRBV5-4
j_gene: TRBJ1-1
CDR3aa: ASSGRGLGTEAF

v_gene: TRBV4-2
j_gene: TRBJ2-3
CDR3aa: ASSQPSRTDTQY

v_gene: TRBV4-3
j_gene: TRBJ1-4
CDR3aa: ASSQDWGGRIEAVSKKKLF

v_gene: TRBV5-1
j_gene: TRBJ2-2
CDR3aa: ASSPDGQVYTGELF

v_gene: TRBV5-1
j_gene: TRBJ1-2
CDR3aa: ASSRTGANYGYT

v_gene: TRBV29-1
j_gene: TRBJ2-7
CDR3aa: SVAQGFWYEQY

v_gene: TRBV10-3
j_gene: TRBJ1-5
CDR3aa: AISELELLQPQH

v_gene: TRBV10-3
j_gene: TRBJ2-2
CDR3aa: AISDVGHTGELF

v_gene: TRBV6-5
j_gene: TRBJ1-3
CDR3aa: ASSEQTPSGNTIY

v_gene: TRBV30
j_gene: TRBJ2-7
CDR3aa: ASSLAGGNEQY

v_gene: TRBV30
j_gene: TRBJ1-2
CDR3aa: AWSVQGGYT

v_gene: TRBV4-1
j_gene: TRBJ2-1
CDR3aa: ASSQDSAKQF

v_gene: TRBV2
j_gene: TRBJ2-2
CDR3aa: ASSDRGDTGELF

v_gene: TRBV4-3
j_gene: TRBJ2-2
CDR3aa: ASSQDGRGTGELF

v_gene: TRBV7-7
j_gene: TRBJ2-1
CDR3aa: ASSPSGGAHEQF

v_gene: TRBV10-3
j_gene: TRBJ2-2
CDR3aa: AISEQWWRQGNTGELF

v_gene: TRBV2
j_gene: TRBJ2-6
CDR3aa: ATRRDYSSGANVLT

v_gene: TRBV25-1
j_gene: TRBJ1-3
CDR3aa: ASSGRALWNTIY

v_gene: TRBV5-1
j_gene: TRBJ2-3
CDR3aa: ASSPGAYTDTQY

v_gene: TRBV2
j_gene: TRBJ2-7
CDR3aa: ASSEAIFPGEQY

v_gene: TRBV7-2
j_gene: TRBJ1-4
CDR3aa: ASSLSTGGELF

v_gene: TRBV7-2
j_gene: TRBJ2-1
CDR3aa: ASSLVGGSSYNEQF

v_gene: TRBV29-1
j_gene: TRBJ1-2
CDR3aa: SALRDRGYT

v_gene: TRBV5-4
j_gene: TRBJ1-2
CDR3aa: ASRSPNRASSGYT

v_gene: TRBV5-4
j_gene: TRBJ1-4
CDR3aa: ASSQLSGTNEKLF

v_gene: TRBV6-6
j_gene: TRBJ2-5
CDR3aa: ASTSQSGRAEETQY

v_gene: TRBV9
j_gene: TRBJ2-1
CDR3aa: ASSLRTGGQKVNEQF

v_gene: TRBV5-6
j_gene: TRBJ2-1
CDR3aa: ASSSSSGIYNEQF